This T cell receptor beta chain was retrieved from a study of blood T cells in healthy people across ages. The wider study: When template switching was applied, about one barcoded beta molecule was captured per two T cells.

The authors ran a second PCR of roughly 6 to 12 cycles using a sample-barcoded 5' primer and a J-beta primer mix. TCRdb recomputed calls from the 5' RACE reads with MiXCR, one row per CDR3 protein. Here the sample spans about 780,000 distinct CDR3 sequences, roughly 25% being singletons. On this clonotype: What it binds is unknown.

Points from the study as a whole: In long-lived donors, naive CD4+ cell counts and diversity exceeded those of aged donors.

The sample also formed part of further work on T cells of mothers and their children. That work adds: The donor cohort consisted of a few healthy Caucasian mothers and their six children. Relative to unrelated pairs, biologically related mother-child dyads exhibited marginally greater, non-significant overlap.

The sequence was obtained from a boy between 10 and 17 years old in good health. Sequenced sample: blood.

CDR3 residues: CASSFGWGEASSYNEQFF. The CDR3 coding sequence is TGTGCCAGCAGTTTCGGCTGGGGGGAGGCGAGCTCCTACAATGAGCAGTTCTTC. The chain couples TRBV28 to TRBJ2-1; maybe TRBD2 (6 bases). Trimming stripped 3 bases from V and 0 bases from J, with 18 bases between. Per the germline V gene, CDR1 is MDHEN and CDR2 is SYDVKM. CDR3 length equals 18 residues.